These 21 T cell receptor beta chains share one sample of origin, sequenced in a study of blood T cell repertoires in COVID-19. The data were produced by immunoSEQ multiplex PCR, yet TCRdb's version contains in-frame clones alone and is incomplete. The sample records approximately 160,000 clones, approximately 73% being singletons. The material sequenced was peripheral blood. The origin of the receptors is a woman older than 75 with acute or convalescent COVID-19.

The chain has TRBV5-1 and TRBJ2-3; TRBD1 matches 10 bases. The CDR3 is 18 amino acids. V shed 0 bases and J 0 bases; nucleotides not matched to a gene: 7. The V gene's germline CDR1 is SGHRS and CDR2 YFSETQ. CDR3 protein: CASSLGLSGQGSTDTQYF. CDR3 sequence (DNA): TGCGCCAGCAGCTTGGGGTTGTCGGGACAGGGGAGCACAGATACGCAGTATTTT.

The chain uses TRBV5-1 and TRBJ2-1; D unresolved. V was trimmed by 0 bases and J by 5 bases, leaving 6 bases between them. The CDR3 has 13 amino acids. CDR1 is SGHRS and CDR2 is YFSETQ in the germline V gene. The DNA of the CDR3 is TGCGCCAGCAGCTTGGACAGTCACAATGAGCAGTTCTTC. Its translation: CASSLDSHNEQFF.

This clone was picked up a small number of times. The CDR3, as DNA: TGTGCCAGCAGTCGGGGAGGGGCAGCGGGAGTATCCTACGAGCAGTACTTC. As protein: CASSRGGAAGVSYEQYF. The chain employs TRBV3-1 (or the pseudogene TRBV3-2) and TRBJ2-7, with TRBD2 identical over 8 bases. The germline CDR1 and CDR2 sequences are LGHDT and YNNKEL (reference sequence). The CDR3 is made up of 17 amino acids. The V and J ends lost 6 bases and 1 base, in that order; junction bases with no gene match: 14.

This clone was observed once. DNA of the CDR3: TGTGCCAGCAGCTTAAGGGCAGGGGGTTCGGATACGCAGTATTTT. It is translated as CASSLRAGGSDTQYF. The chain joins TRBV13 to TRBJ2-3; 7 nucleotides agree with TRBD1. The ends lost 2 bases at V and 6 bases at J; junction bases unmatched: 8. CDR1 is PRHDT, CDR2 FYEKMQ, per germline (reference sequence). The CDR3 length is 15 residues.

The chain carries TRBV4-2 and TRBJ1-2, with no clear D. Trimming removed 1 base at V and 4 bases at J, with 7 bases between. Germline V gene sequence: CDR1 LGHNA, CDR2 YNFKEQ. CDR3 length: 13 amino acids. The CDR3: CASSQGQSYGYTF. Here the CDR3 DNA reads TGTGCCAGCAGCCAAGGACAAAGCTATGGCTACACCTTC.

The chain combines TRBV18 with TRBJ2-5; 9 nucleotides match TRBD1. The germline gives CDR1 KGHSH, CDR2 LQKENI. CDR3 length equals 15 residues. Trimming took 3 bases from V and 5 from J; bases not matched to a gene: 7. The CDR3 DNA reads TGTGCCAGCTCACCTCCGGGACAGGGAAGTGAGACCCAGTACTTC. Translation gives CASSPPGQGSETQYF.

This clone was observed a few times. The J gene is TRBJ2-7, the V gene TRBV5-8; a weak D match, TRBD2 (5 bases). Germline CDR1 and CDR2: SGHTS and YDEGEE. V was shortened by 4 bases and J by 4 bases, with 18 bases between the two germline ends. The CDR3 sequence is 15 residues long. The CDR3 region has the DNA TGTGCCAGCAGCGACCTAGCCTCGGGGTTTTACGAGCAGTACTTC. Protein sequence: CASSDLASGFYEQYF.

The V and J genes are TRBV7-3 and TRBJ2-1, with 8 bases that match TRBD2. Germline lookup yields CDR1 SGHTA and CDR2 FQGTGA. This CDR3 comprises 16 residues. The V and J ends lost 2 bases and 5 bases, in that order; junction bases with no gene match: 8. CDR3 DNA sequence: TGTGCCAGCAGCTTATCAGTGGGAGCGGGAGACAATGAGCAGTTCTTC. This encodes CASSLSVGAGDNEQFF.

V usage is TRBV7-9 and J usage is TRBJ1-5; TRBD1 might be the D (6 bases). Germline V lookup: CDR1 SEHNR, CDR2 FQNEAQ (reference sequence). Trimming shortened V by 5 bases and J by 1 base, and 15 bases separated the two germline ends. The CDR3 has 16 amino acids. The CDR3 coding sequence is TGTGCCAGCAGCGGGCTTGGGGACAAAAGCAATCAGCCCCAGCATTTT. This encodes CASSGLGDKSNQPQHF. Filled out from reference TRBV7-9 and TRBJ1-5, the complete variable domain reads DTGVSQNPRHKITKRGQNVTFRCDPISEHNRLYWYRQTLGQGPEFLTYFQNEAQLEKSRLLSDRFSAERPKGSFSTLEIQRTEQGDSAMYLCASSGLGDKSNQPQHFGDGTRLSIL.

The V and J genes are TRBV30 and TRBJ1-3; D possibly corresponds to TRBD1 (5 bases). Germline CDR1 reads GTSNPN; CDR2 reads SVGIG (reference sequence). The CDR3 has 13 amino acids. Trimming removed 4 bases at V and 5 bases at J, with 12 bases between. The CDR3 region is CAWTMQGRNTIYF. The CDR3, as DNA: TGTGCCTGGACCATGCAGGGTAGAAACACCATATATTTT.

The rearrangement links TRBV3-1 (or the pseudogene TRBV3-2) to TRBJ2-7; the D is unclear. This CDR3 is built from 14 residues. Between the trimmed V and J ends, which lost 1 base and 5 bases, there was a span of 12 bases. Germline-derived CDR1 and CDR2 are LGHDT and YNNKEL (reference sequence). CDR3 in DNA: TGTGCCAGCAGCCAAGGCGGCCGTCCACACGAGCAGTACTTC. It is translated as CASSQGGRPHEQYF.

With respect to this clone: This sample includes further DNA sequences coding for the same CDR3. The chain uses TRBV6-4 and TRBJ1-1; D possibly corresponds to TRBD1 (5 bases). The CDR3 has 13 residues. CDR1 is MRHNA, CDR2 SNTAGT, per germline. V shed 3 bases and J shed 1 base, with 6 bases lying between them. The chain's CDR3 is CASSETENTEAFF. The CDR3, as DNA: TGTGCCAGCAGTGAGACAGAGAACACTGAAGCTTTCTTT.

This clone was detected a few times. The chain's CDR3 is CAWRQDFPGGYTF. CDR3 nucleotides: TGTGCCTGGAGGCAGGACTTTCCGGGGGGCTACACCTTC. V usage is TRBV30 and J usage is TRBJ1-2; D not resolved. CDR3 length: 13 amino acids. In germline, CDR1 is GTSNPN, CDR2 SVGIG (reference sequence). The V gene lost 3 bases and the J gene lost 8 bases, with 16 bases spanning the gap.

The V call is TRBV2, the J call TRBJ2-7; D call uncertain. The length of the CDR3 is 14 residues. The germline V gene has CDR1 SNHLY and CDR2 FYNNEI. V was trimmed by 7 bases and J by 3 bases, leaving 16 bases between them. The CDR3 nucleotides read TGTGCCAGCAACCCCATGGGCCTATACTACGAGCAGTACTTC. Encoded protein: CASNPMGLYYEQYF.

This chain joins TRBV5-5 and TRBJ2-1; 10 positions agree with TRBD2. In germline, CDR1 is SGHKS, CDR2 YYEKEE (reference sequence). The CDR3 contains 14 residues. Trimming removed 2 bases from V and 6 bases from J; junction bases left unmatched: 2. The CDR3 bases are TGTGCCAGCAGCTTTCCTAGCGGGGGCAATGAGCAGTTCTTC. Translated: CASSFPSGGNEQFF.

The V call is TRBV2, the J call TRBJ2-1; 11 bases match TRBD2. This CDR3 is 18 amino acids long. V gave up 1 base and J gave up 5 bases; unmatched junction bases: 10. Looked up from germline, CDR1 is SNHLY and CDR2 is FYNNEI. CDR3 region: CASSEERVAGGPHNEQFF. The CDR3 nucleotides are TGTGCCAGCAGTGAAGAACGCGTAGCGGGAGGGCCCCACAATGAGCAGTTCTTC.

The gene calls are TRBV6-5 and TRBJ1-1, with D possibly matching TRBD1 (6 bases). Germline V gene data show CDR1 as MNHEY and CDR2 as SVGAGI. V was cut by 2 bases and J by 4 bases, with 11 bases left in between. This CDR3 is built from 14 residues. The CDR3 DNA reads TGTGCCAGCAGTTACGGACAGCCCCTCACTGAAGCTTTCTTT. The encoded protein is CASSYGQPLTEAFF.

The chain has TRBV6-5 and TRBJ1-1; possibly TRBD1 for D (6 bases). Trimming removed 6 bases at V and 1 base at J, with 9 bases between. Germline assignment: CDR1 MNHEY and CDR2 SVGAGI. This CDR3 is built from 13 residues. The CDR3 coding sequence is TGTGCCAGCAGGGGGGACACGAACACTGAAGCTTTCTTT. Its translation is CASRGDTNTEAFF.

V is TRBV10-3 and J is TRBJ1-4; D unclear. There are 15 residues in the CDR3. Trimming pared 2 bases from V and 2 bases from J, leaving 9 bases between. Germline CDR1 and CDR2: ENHRY and SYGVKD. The CDR3 region is CAISENRITNEKLFF. The DNA for the CDR3 is TGTGCCATCAGTGAGAACAGAATTACTAATGAAAAACTGTTTTTT.

This chain uses TRBV6-5 with TRBJ1-5; 7 nucleotides align to TRBD1. Germline values: CDR1 MNHEY, CDR2 SVGAGI. This CDR3 is 14 amino acids long. V lost 2 bases, J lost 6 bases, and 4 bases stayed unmatched. CDR3 bases: TGTGCCAGCAGTTACAGACAGGGATCTCAGCCCCAGCATTTT. Its protein product is CASSYRQGSQPQHF.

The rearrangement uses TRBV7-9 and TRBJ1-1, with 9 positions matching TRBD1. This CDR3 spans 14 amino acids. Germline V gene sequence: CDR1 SEHNR, CDR2 FQNEAQ (reference sequence). V lost 5 bases, J lost 8 bases, and 9 bases stayed unmatched. The CDR3 sequence: CASSRTGAAGEAFF. The DNA for the CDR3 is TGTGCCAGCAGCCGGACAGGGGCGGCAGGGGAAGCTTTCTTT.